The rows below give T cell receptor beta chains drawn from one sample of a study of cytomegalovirus exposure and HLA in healthy donors. Profiling relied on immunoSEQ multiplex PCR, and the TCRdb table lists in-frame clones only, not all of them. The sample shows some 190,000 clones, more than 65% of them seen only once. Source material: PBMCs. These receptors all come from a woman in her thirties in good health and CMV-seropositive. The CDR3 runs from the conserved cysteine through the conserved F or W. The D gene is left open where the match is weak. Only some rows state a clone size, as once, few, many or a class for expanded clones.

v_gene	d_gene	j_gene	abundance	CDR3nt	CDR3aa
TRBV11-2	.	TRBJ2-2	.	TGTGCCAGCAGCTTTACAGGAACGAACACCGGGGAGCTGTTTTTT	CASSFTGTNTGELFF
TRBV27	TRBD2	TRBJ2-1	.	TGTGCCAGCAGTTTCACTAGCGGGAAAGGCAATGAGCAGTTCTTC	CASSFTSGKGNEQFF
TRBV6-6	.	TRBJ2-3	once	TGTGCCAGCCGGGTAGGCACAGATACGCAGTATTTT	CASRVGTDTQYF
TRBV6-5	.	TRBJ1-2	few	TGTGCCAGCAGTTACTCGACAGAGGTCCTCTATGGCTACACCTTC	CASSYSTEVLYGYTF
TRBV6-1	TRBD2	TRBJ2-1	.	TGTGCCAGCAGACCCGGGACTAGCCCTTACAATGAGCAGTTCTTC	CASRPGTSPYNEQFF
TRBV7-9	.	TRBJ1-1	few	TGTGCCAGCAGCTTGGATGGAGGGTCCACTGAAGCTTTCTTT	CASSLDGGSTEAFF
TRBV6-1	.	TRBJ2-4	.	TGTGCCAGCAGTGAAGAGGTGGGGGGATCGGGCATTCAGTACTTC	CASSEEVGGSGIQYF
TRBV6-5	.	TRBJ1-1	once	TGTGCCAGCTCCGGGTTTAACACTGAAGCTTTCTTT	CASSGFNTEAFF
TRBV11-2	.	TRBJ1-4	.	TGTGCCAGCAGCTTAGACAGGGGAGGGGAAAAACTGTTTTTT	CASSLDRGGEKLFF
TRBV28	TRBD1	TRBJ2-1	.	TGTGCCAGCTCCGCCGGGACAGGGGTTTACAATGAGCAGTTCTTC	CASSAGTGVYNEQFF
TRBV19	.	TRBJ1-5	.	TGTGCCAGTAGTATGGTGGGACAAAGCAATCAGCCCCAGCATTTT	CASSMVGQSNQPQHF
TRBV9	TRBD1	TRBJ2-1	.	TGTGCCAGCAGCGTAGCAGTGACAGGGTCACATGAGCAGTTCTTC	CASSVAVTGSHEQFF
TRBV4-1	.	TRBJ2-2	.	TGCGCCAGCAGCCAATCGTCAGGAAAAGGGGCCGGGGAGCTGTTTTTT	CASSQSSGKGAGELFF
TRBV6-5	.	TRBJ2-2	.	TGTGCCAGCAGTTACTTTGCGAGCATGAACACCGGGGAGCTGTTTTTT	CASSYFASMNTGELFF
TRBV7-9	.	TRBJ1-2	few	TGTGCCAGCAGCTTGGGGACAATTAACTATGGCTACACCTTC	CASSLGTINYGYTF
TRBV7-7	.	TRBJ2-3	.	TGTGCCAGCAGCTTTGGGGAGCCCCCAGATACGCAGTATTTT	CASSFGEPPDTQYF
TRBV19	TRBD2	TRBJ2-1	.	TGTGCCAGTAGCGTAGCGGGAGTGAATGAGCAGTTCTTC	CASSVAGVNEQFF
TRBV5-1	TRBD2	TRBJ2-2	few	TGCGCCAGCAGCTTGTTAGCGGGAGGGAACACCGGGGAGCTGTTTTTT	CASSLLAGGNTGELFF
TRBV7-6	TRBD2	TRBJ2-2	.	TGTGCCAGCAGCCCAGGACTAGCAGAAGGGACCGGGGAGCTGTTTTTT	CASSPGLAEGTGELFF
TRBV7-9	TRBD2	TRBJ2-3	.	TGTTCCAGCAGCTTAGGGACTAGCGGGAGCAGGACAGATACGCAGTATTTT	CSSSLGTSGSRTDTQYF
TRBV28	.	TRBJ2-7	.	TGTGCCAGCAGTGCCCTCTCAGGCGAGCAGTACTTC	CASSALSGEQYF
TRBV2	.	TRBJ2-1	.	TGTGCCAGCAGCCGGGGTTCCTACAATGAGCAGTTCTTC	CASSRGSYNEQFF
TRBV4-1	TRBD2	TRBJ2-4	.	TGCGCCAGCAGCTCCGGACTAGCGGGAGTAGGGGAAAACATTCAGTACTTC	CASSSGLAGVGENIQYF
TRBV10-3	TRBD2	TRBJ2-7	.	TGTGCCATCGGAACGGGAGGGTACGAGCAGTACTTC	CAIGTGGYEQYF
TRBV19	.	TRBJ2-5	.	TGTGCCAGTAGTATTGGCAACCCCCTCCCGGGGACCCAGTACTTC	CASSIGNPLPGTQYF
TRBV7-9	.	TRBJ1-1	.	TGTGCCAGCAGCGCCCAGGCGACAGAGAACACTGAAGCTTTCTTT	CASSAQATENTEAFF
TRBV18	.	TRBJ2-3	.	TGTGCCAGCTCACCCTACACAGATACGCAGTATTTT	CASSPYTDTQYF
TRBV10-2	TRBD1	TRBJ1-2	.	TGCGCCAGCAGTCATGTGGGACAGGGAAACTATGGCTACACCTTC	CASSHVGQGNYGYTF
TRBV27	TRBD1	TRBJ2-1	once	TGTGCCAGCAGTTTCCAACACAGGGGGGAAAACAATGAGCAGTTCTTC	CASSFQHRGENNEQFF
TRBV6-6	.	TRBJ1-1	few	TGTGCTACTCTGACGGGTATGAACACTGAAGCTTTCTTT	CATLTGMNTEAFF
TRBV6-1	.	TRBJ2-7	.	TGTGCCAGCAGTGAAGGGAGCGGCCCCTACGAGCAGTACTTC	CASSEGSGPYEQYF
TRBV7-2	.	TRBJ1-2	.	TGTGCCAGCAGCTTAAAGACCCCCATACGTGCGGGCCCTATGGACTACACCTTC	CASSLKTPIRAGPMDYTF
TRBV27	TRBD2	TRBJ2-7	.	TGTGCCAGCAGTACGCGACTAGCAGGGCACGAGCAGTACTTC	CASSTRLAGHEQYF
TRBV21-1	.	TRBJ2-1	.	TGTGCCAGCAGCAAAGCGCCTAGCGGGAGTTTATACAATGAGCAGTTCTTC	CASSKAPSGSLYNEQFF
TRBV5-1	.	TRBJ2-3	.	TGCGCCAGCAGCTTGTACAGGGGGGGAGATACGCAGTATTTT	CASSLYRGGDTQYF
TRBV5-1	TRBD1	TRBJ1-2	.	TGCGCCAGCAGCGCAGGGGGCGCAGGGGGCTACACCTTC	CASSAGGAGGYTF
TRBV6-5	.	TRBJ2-3	.	TGTGCCAGCAGTTACGTCAGGGGCATCACAGATACGCAGTATTTT	CASSYVRGITDTQYF
TRBV28	.	TRBJ2-1	once	TGTGCCAGCAGTTTCCTTGCCCGGGGGGCATACAATGAGCAGTTCTTC	CASSFLARGAYNEQFF
TRBV19	TRBD1	TRBJ1-2	.	TGTGCCAGTAATCATCCGGAGAGGGGGCTTAGCGGCTACACCTTC	CASNHPERGLSGYTF
TRBV28	TRBD1	TRBJ2-5	few	TGTGCCAGCAGTTTGGGGACAGGGGTGGAGACCCAGTACTTC	CASSLGTGVETQYF
TRBV20-1	.	TRBJ1-1	.	TGCAGTGCTAGTCTCACTGAAGCTTTCTTT	CSASLTEAFF
TRBV11-2	.	TRBJ1-5	.	TGTGCCAGCAGCTTAGTGTGGGAACGGGGGCAGCCCCAGCATTTT	CASSLVWERGQPQHF
TRBV4-1	TRBD2	TRBJ2-5	.	TGCGCCAGCAGCCAAGGGACTAGCGGGAGTATGGACTTC	CASSQGTSGSMDF
TRBV28	TRBD2	TRBJ2-5	once	TGTGCCAGCAGTTGGACTAGCGGGGAGGGAGAGACCCAGTACTTC	CASSWTSGEGETQYF
TRBV10-3	.	TRBJ2-5	.	TGTGCCACAAGGGGCGGGGTGGGAGAGACCCAGTACTTC	CATRGGVGETQYF
TRBV5-1	.	TRBJ2-3	.	TGCGCCAGCAGCTTTCGGACTGCTAGCACAGATACGCAGTATTTT	CASSFRTASTDTQYF
TRBV7-9	.	TRBJ1-1	few	TGTGCCAGCAGCTTAACCGGGGACACTGAAGCTTTCTTT	CASSLTGDTEAFF
TRBV2	TRBD1	TRBJ2-5	few	TGTGCCAGCAGTCGGGACAGGGGGTTGCAAGAGACCCAGTACTTC	CASSRDRGLQETQYF
TRBV7-9	TRBD1	TRBJ2-7	.	TGTGCCAGCAGCGCAGTTGGGACAGCCTACGAGCAGTACTTC	CASSAVGTAYEQYF
TRBV4-1	.	TRBJ2-7	.	TGCGCCAGCAGCCATGGAGGGGATTACGAGCAGTACTTC	CASSHGGDYEQYF
TRBV14	.	TRBJ2-3	.	TGTGCCAGCAGCCAACCCCAGCGGCGAGGCGGAGGATTAACAAATACGCAGTATTTT	CASSQPQRRGGGLTNTQYF
TRBV6-1	.	TRBJ1-2	.	TGTGCCAGCAGTGAATTTATCGGGAGTGGCGGCTACACCTTC	CASSEFIGSGGYTF
TRBV18	.	TRBJ2-1	.	TGTGCCAGCTCACCACCGGGTCAAACGGGGAGGGAGCAGTTCTTC	CASSPPGQTGREQFF
TRBV5-1	.	TRBJ1-5	.	TGCGCCAGCAGCTTGGGTTCGGGGGGCATCAATCAGCCCCAGCATTTT	CASSLGSGGINQPQHF
TRBV5-5	TRBD2	TRBJ2-3	.	TGTGCCAGCAGCCTGCGACTAGCGGGGAGCACAGATACGCAGTATTTT	CASSLRLAGSTDTQYF
TRBV19	.	TRBJ1-1	.	TGTGCCAGTAATATATTGAGGGAATTGGGGACTGAAGCTTTCTTT	CASNILRELGTEAFF
TRBV5-1	TRBD1	TRBJ2-6	.	TGCGCCAGCAGCCCGGGACAGATCTCTGGGGCCAACGTCCTGACTTTC	CASSPGQISGANVLTF
TRBV11-1	TRBD1	TRBJ2-1	.	TGTGCCAGCAGCTTGGACAGGGACAGTGAGCAGTTCTTC	CASSLDRDSEQFF
TRBV28	.	TRBJ2-5	.	TGTGCCAGCAGTTCGGGACTGGAGGAGACCCAGTACTTC	CASSSGLEETQYF